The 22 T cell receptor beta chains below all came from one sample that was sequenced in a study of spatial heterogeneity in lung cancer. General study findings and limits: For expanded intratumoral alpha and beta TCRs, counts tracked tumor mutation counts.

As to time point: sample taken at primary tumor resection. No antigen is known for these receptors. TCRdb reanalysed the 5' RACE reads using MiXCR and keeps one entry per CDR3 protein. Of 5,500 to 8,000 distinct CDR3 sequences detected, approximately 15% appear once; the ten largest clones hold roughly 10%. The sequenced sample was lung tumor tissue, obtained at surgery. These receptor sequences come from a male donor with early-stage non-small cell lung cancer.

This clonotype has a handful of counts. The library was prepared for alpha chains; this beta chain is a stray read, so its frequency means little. The CDR3 nucleotides are TGTGCCAGCAGGATAGCGGGAGCGTGGTACGAGCAGTACTTC. This encodes CASRIAGAWYEQYF. The chain joins TRBV6-1 to TRBJ2-7, with TRBD2 identical over 9 bases. The germline V gene has CDR1 MNHNS and CDR2 SASEGT. The CDR3 sequence is 14 residues long. V gave up 6 bases and J gave up 4 bases; unmatched junction bases: 7.

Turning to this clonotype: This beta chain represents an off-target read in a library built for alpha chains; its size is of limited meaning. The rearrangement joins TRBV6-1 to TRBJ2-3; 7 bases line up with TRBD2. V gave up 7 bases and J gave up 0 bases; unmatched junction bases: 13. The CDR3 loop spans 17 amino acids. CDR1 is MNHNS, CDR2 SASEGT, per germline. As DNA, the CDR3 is TGTGCCAGCATGCCCTGGGGGAGCGGGGCTAGCACAGATACGCAGTATTTT. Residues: CASMPWGSGASTDTQYF.

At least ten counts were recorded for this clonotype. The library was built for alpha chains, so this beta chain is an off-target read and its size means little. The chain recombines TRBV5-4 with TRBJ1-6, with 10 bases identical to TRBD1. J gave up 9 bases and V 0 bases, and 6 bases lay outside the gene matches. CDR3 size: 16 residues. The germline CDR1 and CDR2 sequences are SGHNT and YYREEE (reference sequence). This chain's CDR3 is CASSLAPGQGSSPLHF. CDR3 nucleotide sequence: TGTGCCAGCAGCTTGGCCCCGGGACAGGGGTCTTCACCCCTCCACTTT.

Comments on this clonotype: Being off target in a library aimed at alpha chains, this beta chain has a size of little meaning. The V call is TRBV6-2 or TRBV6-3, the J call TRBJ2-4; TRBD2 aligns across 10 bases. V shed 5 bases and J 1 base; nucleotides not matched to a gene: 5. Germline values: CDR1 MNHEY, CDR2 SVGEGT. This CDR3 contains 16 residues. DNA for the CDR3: TGTGCCAGCAGTAAAGTTAGCGGGAGGGCCAAAAACATTCAGTACTTC. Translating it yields CASSKVSGRAKNIQYF.

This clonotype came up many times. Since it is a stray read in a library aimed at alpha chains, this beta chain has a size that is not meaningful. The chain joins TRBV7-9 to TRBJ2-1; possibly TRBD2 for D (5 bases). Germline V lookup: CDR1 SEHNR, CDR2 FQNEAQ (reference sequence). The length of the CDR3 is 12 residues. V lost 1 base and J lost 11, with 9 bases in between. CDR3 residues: CASSLDSEKQFF. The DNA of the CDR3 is TGTGCCAGCAGCTTAGATAGCGAGAAGCAGTTCTTC.

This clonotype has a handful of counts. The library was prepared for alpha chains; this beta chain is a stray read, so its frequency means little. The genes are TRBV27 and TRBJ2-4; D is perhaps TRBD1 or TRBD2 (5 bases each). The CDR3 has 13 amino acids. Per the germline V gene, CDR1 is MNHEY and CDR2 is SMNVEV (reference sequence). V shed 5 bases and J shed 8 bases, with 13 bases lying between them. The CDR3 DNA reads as TGTGCCAGCAGTCGGTGGGGGTTGGACATTCAGTACTTC. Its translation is CASSRWGLDIQYF.

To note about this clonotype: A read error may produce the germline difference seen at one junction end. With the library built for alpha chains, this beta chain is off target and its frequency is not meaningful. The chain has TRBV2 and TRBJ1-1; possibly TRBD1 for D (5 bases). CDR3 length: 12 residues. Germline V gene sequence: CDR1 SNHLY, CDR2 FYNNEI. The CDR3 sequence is CASRVMNTEAFF. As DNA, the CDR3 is TGTGCGAGCAGGGTGATGAACACTGAAGCTTTCTTT. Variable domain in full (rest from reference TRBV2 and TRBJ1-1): EPEVTQTPSHQVTQMGQEVILRCVPISNHLYFYWYRQILGQKVEFLVSFYNNEISEKSEIFDDQFSVERPDGSNFTLKIRSTKLEDSAMYFCASRVMNTEAFFGQGTRLTVV.

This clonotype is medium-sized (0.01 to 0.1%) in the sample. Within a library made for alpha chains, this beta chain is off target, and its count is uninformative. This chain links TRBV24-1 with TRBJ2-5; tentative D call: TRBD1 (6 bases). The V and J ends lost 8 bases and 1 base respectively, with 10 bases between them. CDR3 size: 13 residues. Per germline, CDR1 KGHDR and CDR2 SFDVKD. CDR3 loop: CATKDSFQETQYF. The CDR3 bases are TGTGCCACCAAGGACAGTTTCCAAGAGACCCAGTACTTC.

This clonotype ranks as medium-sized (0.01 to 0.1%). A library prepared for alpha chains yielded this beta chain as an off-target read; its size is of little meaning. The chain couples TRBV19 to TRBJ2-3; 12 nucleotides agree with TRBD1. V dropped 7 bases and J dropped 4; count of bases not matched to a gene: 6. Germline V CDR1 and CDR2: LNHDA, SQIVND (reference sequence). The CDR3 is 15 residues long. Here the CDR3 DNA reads TGTGCCAGTAAGGGACAGGGGGCATGGGCAGATACGCAGTATTTT. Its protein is CASKGQGAWADTQYF.

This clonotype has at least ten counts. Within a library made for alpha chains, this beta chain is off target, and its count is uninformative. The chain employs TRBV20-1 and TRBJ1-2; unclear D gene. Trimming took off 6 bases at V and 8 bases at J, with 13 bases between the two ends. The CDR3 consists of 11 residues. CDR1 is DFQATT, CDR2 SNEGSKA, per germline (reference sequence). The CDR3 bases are TGCAGTGCCCTTGGTCCTAAAGGCTACACCTTC. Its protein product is CSALGPKGYTF.

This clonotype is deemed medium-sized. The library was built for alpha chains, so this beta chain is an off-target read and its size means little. CDR3 DNA: TGTGCCAGTAGCTACACTATCACAGATACGCAGTATTTT. Amino acids: CASSYTITDTQYF. The V and J genes are TRBV19 and TRBJ2-3; D gene unclear. Per the germline V gene, CDR1 is LNHDA and CDR2 is SQIVND (reference sequence). The germline V and J ends were trimmed by 6 bases and 2 bases, with 9 bases remaining between them. The CDR3 is 13 amino acids.

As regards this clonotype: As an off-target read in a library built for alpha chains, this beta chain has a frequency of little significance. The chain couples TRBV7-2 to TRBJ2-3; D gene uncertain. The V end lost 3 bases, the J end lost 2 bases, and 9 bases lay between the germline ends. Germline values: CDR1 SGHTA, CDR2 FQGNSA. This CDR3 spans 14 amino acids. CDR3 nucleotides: TGTGCCAGCAGCTTGCATTTACCCACAGATACGCAGTATTTT. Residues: CASSLHLPTDTQYF.

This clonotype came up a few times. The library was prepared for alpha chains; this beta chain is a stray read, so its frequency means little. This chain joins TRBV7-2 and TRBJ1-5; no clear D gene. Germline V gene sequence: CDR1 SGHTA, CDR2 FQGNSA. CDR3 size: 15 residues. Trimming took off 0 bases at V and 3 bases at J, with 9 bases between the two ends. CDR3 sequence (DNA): TGTGCCAGCAGCTTAGCCGGGCATGTCAATCAGCCCCAGCATTTT. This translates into CASSLAGHVNQPQHF.

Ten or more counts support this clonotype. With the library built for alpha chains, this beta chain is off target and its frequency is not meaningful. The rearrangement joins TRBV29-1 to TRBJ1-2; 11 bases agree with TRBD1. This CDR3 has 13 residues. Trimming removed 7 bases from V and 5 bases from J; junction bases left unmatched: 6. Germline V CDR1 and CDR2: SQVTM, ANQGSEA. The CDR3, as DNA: TGCAGCGCCCGGACAGGGGGCTGGTATGGCTACACCTTC. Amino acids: CSARTGGWYGYTF.

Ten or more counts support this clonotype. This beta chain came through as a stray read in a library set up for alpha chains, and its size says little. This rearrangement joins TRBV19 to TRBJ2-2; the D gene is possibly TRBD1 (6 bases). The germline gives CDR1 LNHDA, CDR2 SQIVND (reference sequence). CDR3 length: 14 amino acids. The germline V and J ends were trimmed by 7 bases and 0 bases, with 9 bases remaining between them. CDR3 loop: CASKGTTNTGELFF. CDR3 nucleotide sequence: TGTGCCAGTAAGGGGACAACGAACACCGGGGAGCTGTTTTTT.

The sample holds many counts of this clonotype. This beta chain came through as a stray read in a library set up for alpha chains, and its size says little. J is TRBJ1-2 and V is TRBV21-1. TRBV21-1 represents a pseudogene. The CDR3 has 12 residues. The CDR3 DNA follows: TGTGCCAGCAGCAAAGCGCAAGGGGGCTACACCTTC. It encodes CASSKAQGGYTF.

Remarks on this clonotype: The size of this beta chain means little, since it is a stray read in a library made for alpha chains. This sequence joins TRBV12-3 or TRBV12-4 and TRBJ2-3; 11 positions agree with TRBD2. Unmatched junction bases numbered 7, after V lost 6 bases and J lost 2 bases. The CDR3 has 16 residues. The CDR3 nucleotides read TGTGCCAGCAGGGGGGGGACTAGCGGTTACACAGATACGCAGTATTTT. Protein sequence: CASRGGTSGYTDTQYF.

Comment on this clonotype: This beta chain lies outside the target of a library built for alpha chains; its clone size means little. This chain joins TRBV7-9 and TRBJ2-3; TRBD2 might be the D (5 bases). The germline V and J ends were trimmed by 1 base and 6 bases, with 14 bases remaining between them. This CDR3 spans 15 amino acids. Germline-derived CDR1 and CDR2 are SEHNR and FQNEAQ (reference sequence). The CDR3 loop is CASSLVAPPGDTQYF. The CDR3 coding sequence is TGTGCCAGCAGCTTAGTAGCCCCCCCGGGGGATACGCAGTATTTT.

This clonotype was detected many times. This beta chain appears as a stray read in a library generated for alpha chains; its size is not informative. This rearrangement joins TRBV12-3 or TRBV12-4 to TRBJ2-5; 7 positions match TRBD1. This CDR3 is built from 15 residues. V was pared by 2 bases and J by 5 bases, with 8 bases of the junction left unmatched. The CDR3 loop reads CASSLKTGTTETQYF. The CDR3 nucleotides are TGTGCCAGCAGTTTAAAGACAGGGACCACGGAGACCCAGTACTTC.

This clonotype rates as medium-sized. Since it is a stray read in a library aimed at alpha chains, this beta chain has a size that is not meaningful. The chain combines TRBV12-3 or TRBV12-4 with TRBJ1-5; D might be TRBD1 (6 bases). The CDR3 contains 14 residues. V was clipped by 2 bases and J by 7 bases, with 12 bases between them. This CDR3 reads CASSLYGGDQPQHF. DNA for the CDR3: TGTGCCAGCAGTTTATATGGGGGCGACCAGCCCCAGCATTTT.

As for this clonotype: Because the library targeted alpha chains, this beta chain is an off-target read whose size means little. CDR3 in amino acids: CASSRLLASSYNEQFF. The CDR3 DNA reads as TGTGCCAGCAGCCGGCTCCTAGCAAGCTCCTACAATGAGCAGTTCTTC. The chain carries TRBV5-6 and TRBJ2-1, with D perhaps matching TRBD2 (5 bases). CDR1 and CDR2 (germline): SGHDT, YYEEEE. The CDR3 is made up of 16 amino acids. The germline V and J ends were trimmed by 4 bases and 0 bases, with 14 bases remaining between them.

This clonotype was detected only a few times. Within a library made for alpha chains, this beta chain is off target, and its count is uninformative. The CDR3 sequence is CASSLGRQVGNSPLHF. The CDR3 DNA follows: TGTGCCAGCAGCTTGGGGAGACAGGTTGGCAATTCACCCCTCCACTTT. V usage is TRBV5-6 and J usage is TRBJ1-6; D might be TRBD1 (6 bases). The CDR3 is made up of 16 amino acids. The V end lost 0 bases, the J end lost 7 bases, and 14 bases lay between the germline ends. Germline V gene lookup returns CDR1 SGHDT and CDR2 YYEEEE.